The 28 T cell receptor beta chains below were found in one sample sequenced in a study of blood T cell repertoires in COVID-19. Profiling relied on immunoSEQ multiplex PCR, and the TCRdb table lists in-frame clones only, not all of them. The sample lists a few hundred thousand clones; about 83% were seen once. The specimen was peripheral blood. These receptors were taken from a woman in her 50s with acute or convalescent COVID-19.

The chain links TRBV4-2 to TRBJ1-2, with a weak D call TRBD1 (6 bases). Trimming shortened V by 2 bases and J by 8 bases, and 18 bases separated the two germline ends. The CDR3 has 15 amino acids. Per germline, CDR1 LGHNA and CDR2 YNFKEQ. CDR3 protein: CASSQTTGPVMGYTF. Here the CDR3 DNA reads TGTGCCAGCAGCCAAACGACAGGCCCAGTTATGGGCTACACCTTC.

J is TRBJ1-5 and V is TRBV25-1; possible D gene TRBD1, 6 bases. In germline, CDR1 is MGHDK, CDR2 SYGVNS. Trimming removed 6 bases at V and 4 bases at J, with 13 bases between. This CDR3 is built from 14 residues. This chain's CDR3 is CASSQTGRNQPQHF. CDR3 DNA: TGTGCCAGCAGCCAGACAGGCCGAAATCAGCCCCAGCATTTT.

This chain uses TRBV2 with TRBJ2-5, with a weak D call TRBD2 (6 bases). The ends were cut back, 5 bases at V and 2 bases at J, with 9 bases in the middle. Germline lookup yields CDR1 SNHLY and CDR2 FYNNEI. The CDR3 totals 13 residues. This CDR3 reads CASSMTRQETQYF. In nucleotides, the CDR3 is TGTGCCAGCAGTATGACTAGACAAGAGACCCAGTACTTC. Supplemented by reference TRBV2 and TRBJ2-5, the full variable domain reads EPEVTQTPSHQVTQMGQEVILRCVPISNHLYFYWYRQILGQKVEFLVSFYNNEISEKSEIFDDQFSVERPDGSNFTLKIRSTKLEDSAMYFCASSMTRQETQYFGPGTRLLVL.

V gene TRBV7-9 combines with J gene TRBJ1-2, with D unresolved. The CDR3 runs 13 residues. V was clipped by 1 base and J by 0 bases, with 3 bases between them. From germline, CDR1 is SEHNR and CDR2 FQNEAQ (reference sequence). The CDR3 loop reads CASSLEPNYGYTF. In DNA, the CDR3 is TGTGCCAGCAGCTTAGAGCCTAACTATGGCTACACCTTC.

The genes are TRBV6-5 and TRBJ2-7; 9 positions agree with TRBD2. This CDR3 spans 12 amino acids. Germline loops: CDR1 MNHEY, CDR2 SVGAGI. Germline trimming cut 6 bases from V and 3 bases from J; bases unmatched to any gene: 0. The CDR3 DNA is TGTGCCAGCAGGACTAGCGGCTACGAGCAGTACTTC. Protein sequence: CASRTSGYEQYF.

The chain joins TRBV5-4 to TRBJ1-2; weak D call: TRBD1 (5 bases). Germline V lookup: CDR1 SGHNT, CDR2 YYREEE (reference sequence). This CDR3 comprises 14 residues. V was pared by 1 base and J by 3 bases, with 10 bases between. This CDR3 is CASSLQGFDYGYTF. CDR3 in DNA: TGTGCCAGCAGCTTGCAGGGATTCGACTATGGCTACACCTTC.

This chain connects TRBV18 to TRBJ1-6; D possibly corresponds to TRBD1 (5 bases). CDR3 size: 15 residues. Germline V CDR1 and CDR2: KGHSH, LQKENI. V gave up 3 bases and J gave up 10 bases, with 16 bases separating them. The CDR3 region is CASSPSGGSKSPLHF. For the CDR3, the DNA is TGTGCCAGCTCACCTTCGGGGGGGTCAAAGTCACCCCTCCACTTT.

This chain joins TRBV6-5 and TRBJ2-5, with 7 positions matching TRBD2. This CDR3 contains 13 residues. Trimming at V came to 5 bases and at J to 7 bases, leaving 7 bases not matched to a gene. CDR1 MNHEY and CDR2 SVGAGI come from the germline V gene. The CDR3 DNA follows: TGTGCCAGCAGTAATGGGAGGGGAGGGACCCAGTACTTC. This gives the protein CASSNGRGGTQYF.

The V gene is TRBV3-1 (or the pseudogene TRBV3-2), the J gene TRBJ1-6; 8 bases are shared with TRBD1. The CDR3 is 14 residues long. Germline V gives CDR1 LGHDT, CDR2 YNNKEL (reference sequence). With 5 bases clipped from V and 10 bases from J, the junction kept 7 bases outside the gene matches. The CDR3 bases are TGTGCCAGCAGCAATCAGGACAGGGCCTCACCCCTCCACTTT. Translating gives CASSNQDRASPLHF.

The chain has TRBV27 and TRBJ2-5; 7 bases agree with TRBD1. Trimming removed 4 bases from V and 5 bases from J; junction bases left unmatched: 4. This CDR3 is 13 amino acids long. Germline CDR1 reads MNHEY; CDR2 reads SMNVEV (reference sequence). CDR3 DNA sequence: TGTGCCAGCAGTTCGACAGGGATGGAGACCCAGTACTTC. Its protein product is CASSSTGMETQYF.

J is TRBJ1-5 and V is TRBV4-3; D not resolved. Germline loops: CDR1 LGHNA, CDR2 YSLEER. This CDR3 region has 15 residues. The V end lost 0 bases, the J end lost 6 bases, and 12 bases lay between the germline ends. CDR3 DNA: TGCGCCAGCAGCCAAGATTGGGGAGGTGGTCAGCCCCAGCATTTT. Residues: CASSQDWGGGQPQHF.

This chain joins TRBV5-6 and TRBJ1-1, with D unclear. Germline V gene sequence: CDR1 SGHDT, CDR2 YYEEEE. The CDR3 is 12 residues long. The germline V and J ends were trimmed by 5 bases and 1 base, with 6 bases remaining between them. The CDR3: CASRKQNTEAFF. CDR3 bases: TGTGCCAGCAGAAAGCAGAACACTGAAGCTTTCTTT.

The chain employs TRBV28 and TRBJ2-5, with 7 bases lining up with TRBD2. J lost 5 bases, V lost 7 bases, and 13 bases had no gene match. Germline V CDR1 and CDR2: MDHEN, SYDVKM. The CDR3 spans 15 residues. CDR3 DNA sequence: TGTGCCAGCAACTTGGGAGGGGCGCCCCGGGAGACCCAGTACTTC. Its protein product is CASNLGGAPRETQYF.

The chain joins TRBV5-8 to TRBJ1-4; tentative D call: TRBD1 (5 bases). The CDR3 has 16 amino acids. V was clipped by 2 bases and J by 0 bases, with 11 bases between them. In germline, CDR1 is SGHTS, CDR2 YDEGEE. Here the CDR3 DNA reads TGTGCCAGCAGCTTAGTAGGACAAGCAACTAATGAAAAACTGTTTTTT. It encodes CASSLVGQATNEKLFF.

This chain uses TRBV4-1 with TRBJ2-7; D may be TRBD2 (5 bases). CDR3 length equals 15 residues. Per germline, CDR1 MGHRA and CDR2 YSYEKL. Trimming took 4 bases from V and 7 from J, leaving 20 bases between them. This chain's CDR3 is CASSRSGGPEVEQYF. CDR3 sequence (DNA): TGCGCCAGCAGCCGAAGCGGTGGCCCGGAGGTAGAGCAGTACTTC.

The rearrangement uses TRBV2 and TRBJ2-7; 11 bases agree with TRBD1. Looked up from germline, CDR1 is SNHLY and CDR2 is FYNNEI. This CDR3 region has 20 residues. V lost 2 bases, J lost 3 bases, and 18 bases stayed unmatched. CDR3 sequence (DNA): TGTGCCAGCAGTGAACTGGACAGGGGGCGCGAAAGGAGAGGTTACTACGAGCAGTACTTC. Translation gives CASSELDRGRERRGYYEQYF.

This chain connects TRBV27 to TRBJ2-1, with TRBD2 matching over 12 bases. Per the germline V gene, CDR1 is MNHEY and CDR2 is SMNVEV (reference sequence). The CDR3 totals 19 residues. V was clipped by 3 bases and J by 6 bases; unmatched bases: 15. DNA of the CDR3: TGTGCCAGCAGTTTCCCCTATGACCCCGGGACTAGCGGGCGCAATGAGCAGTTCTTC. Residues: CASSFPYDPGTSGRNEQFF.

Only a few counts were recorded for this clone. The rearrangement uses TRBV12-3 or TRBV12-4 and TRBJ1-2; no clear D gene. This CDR3 comprises 13 residues. V was cut by 1 base and J by 3 bases, with 6 bases left in between. CDR3 residues: CASSLDPDYGYTF. Written as DNA, the CDR3 is TGTGCCAGCAGTTTAGACCCGGACTATGGCTACACCTTC.

This clone showed up just once. The chain joins TRBV13 to TRBJ2-5, with 10 bases matching TRBD1. CDR3 length: 14 amino acids. Per germline, CDR1 PRHDT and CDR2 FYEKMQ (reference sequence). The J segment lost 4 bases and the V segment lost 5 bases, leaving 4 bases of the junction unmatched. The DNA for the CDR3 is TGTGCCAGCAGCCGGACAGGGGGAGGAGAGACCCAGTACTTC. Protein sequence: CASSRTGGGETQYF.

The CDR3 is CASSLGPPGAPPGELFF. The CDR3, as DNA: TGTGCCAGCAGCTTAGGCCCCCCGGGAGCCCCCCCCGGGGAGCTGTTTTTT. The chain employs TRBV7-2 and TRBJ2-2; weak D call: TRBD2 (6 bases). The CDR3 length is 17 residues. Germline V gives CDR1 SGHTA, CDR2 FQGNSA. V shed 1 base and J shed 6 bases, with 18 bases lying between them.

In its sample, this clone was seen once. J is TRBJ1-5 and V is TRBV4-3; D may be TRBD1 (5 bases). Germline V lookup: CDR1 LGHNA, CDR2 YSLEER. The CDR3 covers 14 residues. Trimming left V 0 bases short and J 6 bases short, with 9 bases between. The CDR3: CASSQDLGAQPQHF. The DNA of the CDR3 is TGCGCCAGCAGCCAAGATCTAGGGGCTCAGCCCCAGCATTTT.

The V call is TRBV19, the J call TRBJ2-3, with 14 positions matching TRBD2. CDR3 size: 21 residues. V shed 3 bases and J 7 bases; nucleotides not matched to a gene: 21. Germline V gene data show CDR1 as LNHDA and CDR2 as SQIVND (reference sequence). CDR3 in DNA: TGTGCCAGTAGTATGGGCCCCTGGGCAAAAGGGACTAGCGGGAGAGCGAATACGCAGTATTTT. Protein: CASSMGPWAKGTSGRANTQYF. Combining the CDR3 with reference TRBV19 and TRBJ2-3 gives the whole variable domain DGGITQSPKYLFRKEGQNVTLSCEQNLNHDAMYWYRQDPGQGLRLIYYSQIVNDFQKGDIAEGYSVSREKKESFPLTVTSAQKNPTAFYLCASSMGPWAKGTSGRANTQYFGPGTRLTVL.

This clone was counted a few times. V and J are TRBV4-1 and TRBJ2-3; TRBD2 agrees at 10 bases. CDR3 size: 16 residues. Germline trimming cut 0 bases from V and 5 bases from J; bases unmatched to any gene: 5. Germline CDR1 is MGHRA and CDR2 is YSYEKL. CDR3 sequence reads: CASSQDRAGGQDTQYF. The CDR3, as DNA: TGCGCCAGCAGCCAAGATAGAGCGGGAGGGCAAGATACGCAGTATTTT.

The CDR3 DNA reads as TGTGCCATCAGTGAGTCAGCTGCTCAGCCCCAGCATTTT. Residues: CAISESAAQPQHF. The chain links TRBV10-3 to TRBJ1-5; D is uncertain. The CDR3 contains 13 residues. CDR1 and CDR2 (germline): ENHRY, SYGVKD. V was clipped by 0 bases and J by 6 bases, with 6 bases between them.

The chain has TRBV10-3 and TRBJ1-5, with 10 positions matching TRBD1. There are 16 residues in the CDR3. After removal of 6 bases from V and 6 bases from J, the junction contained 11 bases not matched to a gene. CDR1 ENHRY and CDR2 SYGVKD come from the germline V gene. The CDR3 DNA follows: TGTGCCATCAGCGCGGCCGGGACAGGGGAGGGTCAGCCCCAGCATTTT. It yields the protein CAISAAGTGEGQPQHF.

This chain connects TRBV29-1 to TRBJ1-2; TRBD1 agrees at 8 bases. V was pared by 2 bases and J by 7 bases, with 6 bases of the junction left unmatched. CDR3 size: 13 residues. CDR1 SQVTM and CDR2 ANQGSEA come from the germline V gene. CDR3: CSVEITGGGGYTF. The DNA of the CDR3 is TGCAGCGTTGAAATAACAGGGGGTGGTGGCTACACCTTC.

The chain uses TRBV5-1 and TRBJ2-2; 7 nucleotides align to TRBD2. Losses at the gene ends were 7 bases for V and 2 bases for J; bases not matched to a gene: 5. In germline, CDR1 is SGHRS, CDR2 YFSETQ. The CDR3 length is 14 residues. CDR3 DNA: TGCGCCAGCGGTCCTAGCGGAAACACCGGGGAGCTGTTTTTT. Translated: CASGPSGNTGELFF.

The rearrangement links TRBV28 to TRBJ1-5; possible D gene TRBD1, 6 bases. The CDR3 runs to 15 residues. The V and J ends lost 7 bases and 12 bases respectively, with 25 bases between them. Germline values: CDR1 MDHEN, CDR2 SYDVKM. The CDR3, as DNA: TGTGCCAGCAAAATATCAGGGGCGCGAGAATTTGGCCAGCATTTT. This encodes CASKISGAREFGQHF.